The 11 T cell receptor beta chains presented below share a single source sample, sequenced in a study of tumor-infiltrating lymphocytes in primary liver carcinoma (TCRdb year 2017). RNA from unsorted whole blood was extracted with TRIzol reagent, and germline DNA was obtained with the DNeasy Blood & Tissue kit. For sequencing, an Illumina HiSeq 2500 was employed. Starting from roughly 500 ng total RNA, TCRbeta-specific cDNA was produced by reverse transcription with a constant-region primer and ProtoScript II reverse transcriptase. TCRbeta libraries were built with three nested multiplex PCR rounds, a slightly modified ARM-PCR procedure. The first two PCR rounds used multiplex TRBV1-TRBV30 forward primers with a Cbeta reverse primer, each for about 10 cycles. TCRdb applied fastp at Q25 and MiXCR to the public reads, then kept only in-frame beta chains. When rows share a CDR3 protein, they turn into one entry using the most common DNA and genes. The sample data list hundreds of thousands of distinct CDR3 sequences, and 60% to 80% of these were observed just once. Roughly 9% of the sample rests with the top ten.

The specimen was peripheral blood. The source is a man in his forties or fifties with primary liver carcinoma and hepatitis B virus infection.

A word on this clonotype: Being one base from a much bigger clone, this may be a read error. V gene TRBV6-2 or TRBV6-3 combines with J gene TRBJ2-2; TRBD2 matches at 8 bases. Trimming removed 5 bases from V and 6 bases from J; junction bases left unmatched: 14. Germline assignment: CDR1 MNHEY and CDR2 SVGEGT. CDR3 length: 17 residues. The DNA for the CDR3 is TGTGCCAGCAGTCCAACCGGGACTAGGAGATACTCCGGGGAGCTGTTTTTT. Protein product: CASSPTGTRRYSGELFF.

This clonotype is a singleton in its sample. The junction departs from germline at one end; a sequencing error may be responsible. V usage is TRBV4-3 and J usage is TRBJ2-5; D may be TRBD2 (6 bases). The CDR3 covers 16 residues. CDR1 LGHNA and CDR2 YSLEER come from the germline V gene. CDR3 protein: CASSQGEGRELEAQYF. The CDR3 DNA is TGCGCCAGCAGTCAAGGCGAGGGGCGGGAACTAGAGGCCCAGTACTTC.

Comments on this clonotype: A junction end diverges from the germline sequence, so it may reflect a read error. The rearrangement joins TRBV14 to TRBJ2-1; D gene ambiguous. The germline gives CDR1 SGHDN, CDR2 FVKESK. The CDR3 contains 16 residues. The CDR3 spells CTSSQEDRRFYNEQFF. The CDR3 region has the DNA TGTACCAGCAGCCAAGAGGATCGGCGCTTCTACAATGAGCAGTTCTTC.

With respect to this clonotype: A much larger clone is a single base away; this may be a read error. Since no conserved phenylalanine or tryptophan closes the CDR3, a read error is the likely cause. V gene TRBV29-1 combines with J gene TRBJ2-7; TRBD1 or TRBD2 may be the D gene (5 bases each). This CDR3 region has 14 residues. Germline V gene lookup returns CDR1 SQVTM and CDR2 ANQGSEA. The V end was cut by 6 bases, the J end by 6 bases, with 21 bases between. CDR3 loop: CSVTIGTASGEQYL. CDR3 DNA sequence: TGCAGCGTGACGATCGGGACCGCCTCTGGCGAGCAGTACCTC.

The chain carries TRBV11-1 and TRBJ2-7; no definite D call. Germline CDR1 reads SGHAT; CDR2 reads FQDESV (reference sequence). V lost 1 base and J lost 2, with 9 bases in between. CDR3 length: 14 amino acids. CDR3 sequence: CASSLDIGTYEQYF. The DNA for the CDR3 is TGTGCCAGCAGCTTAGATATAGGGACCTACGAGCAGTACTTC.

The chain couples TRBV12-3 or TRBV12-4 to TRBJ2-1, with a possible D match to TRBD2 (6 bases). The CDR3 runs 11 residues. The ends were cut back, 7 bases at V and 14 bases at J, with 15 bases in the middle. The CDR3 DNA sequence: TGTGCCAGCAACTTAGGACTATCGGAGTTCTTC. This translates into CASNLGLSEFF.

V is TRBV5-4 and J is TRBJ2-7, with no clear D. Per germline, CDR1 SGHNT and CDR2 YYREEE (reference sequence). V was clipped by 2 bases and J by 6 bases, with 15 bases between them. The length of the CDR3 is 14 residues. The CDR3: CASSLGSGLGEQYF. The DNA for the CDR3 is TGTGCCAGCAGCTTAGGTTCGGGTCTCGGCGAGCAGTACTTC.

Points on this clonotype: Given a much more abundant clone one base away, this may be a read error. The gene calls are TRBV12-3 or TRBV12-4 and TRBJ2-3; no clear D gene. The CDR3 has 14 residues. CDR3 coding DNA: TGTGACAGCAGTTTAAGTGGCCGCACAGATACGCAGTATTTT. This codes for CDSSLSGRTDTQYF.

Written as DNA, the CDR3 is TGTGCCAGCAACACCGGGGCAGGGGTATACGAGCAGTACTTC. It yields the protein CASNTGAGVYEQYF. The chain combines TRBV11-1 with TRBJ2-7; the D gene is possibly TRBD1 (6 bases). V was trimmed by 7 bases and J by 4 bases, leaving 17 bases between them. Germline values: CDR1 SGHAT, CDR2 FQDESV (reference sequence). The CDR3 totals 14 residues.

In this sample, this clonotype turned up a few times. This chain connects TRBV11-2 to TRBJ2-5; D is undetermined. Per germline, CDR1 SGHAT and CDR2 FQNNGV. This CDR3 contains 15 residues. Trimming cost V 5 bases and J 11 bases, with 24 bases left between them. The chain's CDR3 is CASSPRSVPRVTQYF. The CDR3 DNA is TGTGCCAGCAGCCCCCGGTCAGTCCCAAGGGTGACTCAGTACTTC. The entire variable domain, with the rest obtained from reference TRBV11-2 and TRBJ2-5, is as follows: EAGVAQSPRYKIIEKRQSVAFWCNPISGHATLYWYQQILGQGPKLLIQFQNNGVVDDSQLPKDRFSAERLKGVDSTLKIQPAKLEDSAVYLCASSPRSVPRVTQYFGPGTRLLVL.

This clonotype has at least ten counts. This rearrangement joins TRBV11-1 to TRBJ2-1; D is possibly TRBD2 (7 bases). CDR1 is SGHAT and CDR2 is FQDESV in the germline V gene (reference sequence). This CDR3 region has 15 residues. Trimming left V 0 bases short and J 6 bases short, with 12 bases between. The CDR3 bases are TGTGCCAGCAGCTTAGCGCGGGGGCAGGGCAATGAGCAGTTCTTC. Translating it yields CASSLARGQGNEQFF.